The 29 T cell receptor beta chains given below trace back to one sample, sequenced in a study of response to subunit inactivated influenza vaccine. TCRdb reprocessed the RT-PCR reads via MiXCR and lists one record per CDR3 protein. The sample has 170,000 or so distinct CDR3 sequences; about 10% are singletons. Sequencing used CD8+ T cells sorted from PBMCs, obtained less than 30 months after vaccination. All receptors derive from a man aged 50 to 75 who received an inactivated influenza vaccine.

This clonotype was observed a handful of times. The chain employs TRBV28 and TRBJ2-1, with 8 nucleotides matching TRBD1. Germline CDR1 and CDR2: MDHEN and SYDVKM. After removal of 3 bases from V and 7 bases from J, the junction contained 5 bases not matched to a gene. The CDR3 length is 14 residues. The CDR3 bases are TGTGCCAGCAGTTTCGGACAGGGAAGGAATGAGCAGTTCTTC. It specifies CASSFGQGRNEQFF.

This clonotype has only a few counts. CDR3 sequence (DNA): TGTGCCAGCAGCTTCAGACAGGGTGACGAGCAGTACTTC. It is translated as CASSFRQGDEQYF. The chain has TRBV7-9 and TRBJ2-7; 7 bases are shared with TRBD1. Per the germline V gene, CDR1 is SEHNR and CDR2 is FQNEAQ (reference sequence). This CDR3 region has 13 residues. V lost 3 bases, J lost 5 bases, and 4 bases stayed unmatched.

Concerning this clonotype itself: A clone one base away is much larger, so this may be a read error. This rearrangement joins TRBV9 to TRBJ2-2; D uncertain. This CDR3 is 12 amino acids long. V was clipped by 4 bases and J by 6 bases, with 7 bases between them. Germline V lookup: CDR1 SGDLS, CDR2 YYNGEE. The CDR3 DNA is TGTGCCAGCAGCCCCCGCCCCGGGGAGCTGTTTTTT. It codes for CASSPRPGELFF.

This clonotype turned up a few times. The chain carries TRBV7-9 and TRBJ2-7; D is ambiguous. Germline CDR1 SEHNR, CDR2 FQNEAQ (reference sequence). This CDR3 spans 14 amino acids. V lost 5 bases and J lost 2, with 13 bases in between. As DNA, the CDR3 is TGTGCCAGCAGCCTACCGCAGTCGCCCTACGAGCAGTACTTC. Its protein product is CASSLPQSPYEQYF.

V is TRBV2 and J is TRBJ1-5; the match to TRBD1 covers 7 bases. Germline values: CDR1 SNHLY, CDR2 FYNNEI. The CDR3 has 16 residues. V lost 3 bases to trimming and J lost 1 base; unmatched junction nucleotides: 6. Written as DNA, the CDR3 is TGTGCCAGCAGTGACCTGGGGACAGAGAGCAATCAGCCCCAGCATTTT. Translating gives CASSDLGTESNQPQHF. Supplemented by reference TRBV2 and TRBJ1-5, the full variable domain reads EPEVTQTPSHQVTQMGQEVILRCVPISNHLYFYWYRQILGQKVEFLVSFYNNEISEKSEIFDDQFSVERPDGSNFTLKIRSTKLEDSAMYFCASSDLGTESNQPQHFGDGTRLSIL.

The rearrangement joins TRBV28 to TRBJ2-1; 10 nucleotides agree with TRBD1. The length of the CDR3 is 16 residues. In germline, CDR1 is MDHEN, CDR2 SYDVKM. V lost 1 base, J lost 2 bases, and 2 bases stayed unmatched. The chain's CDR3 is CASSLLGQGTYNEQFF. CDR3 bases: TGTGCCAGCAGTTTATTGGGACAGGGGACCTACAATGAGCAGTTCTTC.

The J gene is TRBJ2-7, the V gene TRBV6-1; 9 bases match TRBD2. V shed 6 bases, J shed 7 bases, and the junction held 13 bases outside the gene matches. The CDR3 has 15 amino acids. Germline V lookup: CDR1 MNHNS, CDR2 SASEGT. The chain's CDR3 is CASSPTSGPVQEQYF. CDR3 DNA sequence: TGTGCCAGCAGCCCTACTAGCGGGCCCGTTCAGGAGCAGTACTTC.

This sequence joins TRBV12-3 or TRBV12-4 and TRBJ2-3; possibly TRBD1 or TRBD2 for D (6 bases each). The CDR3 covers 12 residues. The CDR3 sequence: CPIGWGADTQYF. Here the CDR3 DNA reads TGTCCCATCGGGTGGGGGGCGGATACGCAGTATTTT.

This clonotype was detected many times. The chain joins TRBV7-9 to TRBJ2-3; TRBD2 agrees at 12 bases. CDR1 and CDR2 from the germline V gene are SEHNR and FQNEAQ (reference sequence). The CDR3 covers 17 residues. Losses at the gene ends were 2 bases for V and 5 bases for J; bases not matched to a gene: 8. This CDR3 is CASSLLALLAGGDTQYF. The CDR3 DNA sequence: TGTGCCAGCAGCTTACTCGCCCTACTAGCGGGAGGAGATACGCAGTATTTT.

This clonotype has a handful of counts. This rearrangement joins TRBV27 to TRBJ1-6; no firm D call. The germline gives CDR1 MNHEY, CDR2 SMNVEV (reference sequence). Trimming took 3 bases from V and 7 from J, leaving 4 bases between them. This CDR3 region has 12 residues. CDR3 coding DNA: TGTGCCAGCAGTTTCCCCAATTCACCCCTCCACTTT. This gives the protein CASSFPNSPLHF.

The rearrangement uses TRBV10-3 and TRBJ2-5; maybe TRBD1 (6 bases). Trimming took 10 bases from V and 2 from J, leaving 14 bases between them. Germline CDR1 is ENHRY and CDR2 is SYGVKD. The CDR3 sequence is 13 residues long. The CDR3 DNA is TGTGCCACACAGGGTAGCAGTCAAGAGACCCAGTACTTC. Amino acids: CATQGSSQETQYF.

The CDR3 DNA reads TGCAGCGTGAGGGACAGCCACAACTATGGCTACACCTTC. Its protein is CSVRDSHNYGYTF. The gene calls are TRBV29-1 and TRBJ1-2, with 7 bases lining up with TRBD1. After removal of 6 bases from V and 2 bases from J, the junction contained 6 bases not matched to a gene. In germline, CDR1 is SQVTM, CDR2 ANQGSEA. This CDR3 has 13 amino acids.

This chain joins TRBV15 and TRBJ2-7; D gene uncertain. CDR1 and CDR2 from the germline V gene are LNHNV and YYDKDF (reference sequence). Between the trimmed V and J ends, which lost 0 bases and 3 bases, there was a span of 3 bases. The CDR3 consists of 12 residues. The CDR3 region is CATSRDYYEQYF. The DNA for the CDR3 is TGTGCCACCAGCAGAGATTACTACGAGCAGTACTTC.

The CDR3 is CASSMDSTYEQYF. The CDR3 DNA is TGTGCCAGCAGTATGGACAGTACCTACGAGCAGTACTTC. V usage is TRBV6-6 and J usage is TRBJ2-7, with D perhaps matching TRBD1 (6 bases). Germline V gene data show CDR1 as MNHNY and CDR2 as SVGAGI (reference sequence). This CDR3 contains 13 residues. Trimming stripped 5 bases from V and 2 bases from J, with 10 bases between.

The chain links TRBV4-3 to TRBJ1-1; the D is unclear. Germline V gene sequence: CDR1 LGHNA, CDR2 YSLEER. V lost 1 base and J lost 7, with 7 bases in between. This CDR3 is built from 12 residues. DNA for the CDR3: TGCGCCAGCAGCCAAGGGCGGGATGAAGCTTTCTTT. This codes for CASSQGRDEAFF.

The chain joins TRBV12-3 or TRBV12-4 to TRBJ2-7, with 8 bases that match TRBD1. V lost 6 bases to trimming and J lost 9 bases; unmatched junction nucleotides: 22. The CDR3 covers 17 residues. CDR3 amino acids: CASSRGTQGAPLMGQYF. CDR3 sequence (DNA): TGTGCCAGCAGCCGGGGGACCCAGGGGGCGCCCCTAATGGGGCAGTACTTC.

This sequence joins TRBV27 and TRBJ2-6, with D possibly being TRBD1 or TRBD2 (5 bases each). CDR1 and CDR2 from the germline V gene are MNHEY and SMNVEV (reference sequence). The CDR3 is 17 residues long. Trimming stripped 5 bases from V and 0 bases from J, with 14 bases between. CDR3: CASSQGVRLSGANVLTF. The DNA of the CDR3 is TGTGCCAGCAGTCAGGGAGTCAGGCTCTCTGGGGCCAACGTCCTGACTTTC.

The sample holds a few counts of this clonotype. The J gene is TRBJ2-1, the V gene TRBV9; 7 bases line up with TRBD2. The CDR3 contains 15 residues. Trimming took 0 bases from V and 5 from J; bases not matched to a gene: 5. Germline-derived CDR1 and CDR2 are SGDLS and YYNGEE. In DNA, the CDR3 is TGTGCCAGCAGCGTAGGCGGCGGGAGCAACAATGAGCAGTTCTTC. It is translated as CASSVGGGSNNEQFF.

CDR3 region: CSAREPGLAGGPSSYNEQFF. In DNA form, the CDR3 reads TGCAGTGCTAGAGAACCGGGACTAGCGGGGGGGCCTTCCTCCTACAATGAGCAGTTCTTC. V gene TRBV20-1 combines with J gene TRBJ2-1; 16 nucleotides agree with TRBD2. CDR1 and CDR2 (germline): DFQATT, SNEGSKA (reference sequence). CDR3 size: 20 residues. The trim removed 0 bases at V and 0 bases at J, leaving 8 bases unmatched.

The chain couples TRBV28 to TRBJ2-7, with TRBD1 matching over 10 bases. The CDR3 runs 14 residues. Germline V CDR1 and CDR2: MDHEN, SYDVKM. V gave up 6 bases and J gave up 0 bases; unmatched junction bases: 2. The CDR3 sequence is CASRGTGDSYEQYF. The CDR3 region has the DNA TGTGCCAGCAGGGGGACAGGGGACTCCTACGAGCAGTACTTC.

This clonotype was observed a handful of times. The CDR3 coding sequence is TGTGCCAGCAGTTCCCTCGTGGAAGTGGGCAATCAGCCCCAGCATTTT. Translating gives CASSSLVEVGNQPQHF. The J gene is TRBJ1-5, the V gene TRBV6-5; D unresolved. The CDR3 sequence is 16 residues long. Germline V CDR1 and CDR2: MNHEY, SVGAGI. The V gene lost 4 bases and the J gene lost 2 bases, with 15 bases spanning the gap.

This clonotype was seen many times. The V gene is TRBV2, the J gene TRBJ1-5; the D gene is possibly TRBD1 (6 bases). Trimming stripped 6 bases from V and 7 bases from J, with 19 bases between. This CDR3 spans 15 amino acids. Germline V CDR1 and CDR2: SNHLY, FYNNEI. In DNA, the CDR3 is TGTGCCAGCAGCTACTTCCCCGGCAGGGGACAGCCCCAGCATTTT. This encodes CASSYFPGRGQPQHF.

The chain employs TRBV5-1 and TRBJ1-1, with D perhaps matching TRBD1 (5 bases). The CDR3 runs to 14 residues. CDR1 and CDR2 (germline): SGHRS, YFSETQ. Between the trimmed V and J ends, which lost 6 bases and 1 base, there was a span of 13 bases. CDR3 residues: CASTQVIRNTEAFF. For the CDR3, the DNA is TGCGCCAGCACACAGGTAATTAGGAACACTGAAGCTTTCTTT. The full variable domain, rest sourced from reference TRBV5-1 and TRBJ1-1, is KAGVTQTPRYLIKTRGQQVTLSCSPISGHRSVSWYQQTPGQGLQFLFEYFSETQRNKGNFPGRFSGRQFSNSRSEMNVSTLELGDSALYLCASTQVIRNTEAFFGQGTRLTVV.

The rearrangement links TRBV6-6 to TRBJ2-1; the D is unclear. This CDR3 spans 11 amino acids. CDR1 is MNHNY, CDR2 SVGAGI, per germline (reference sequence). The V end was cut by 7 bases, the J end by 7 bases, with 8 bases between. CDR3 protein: CASTKGNEQFF. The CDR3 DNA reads TGTGCCAGCACGAAGGGAAATGAGCAGTTCTTC.

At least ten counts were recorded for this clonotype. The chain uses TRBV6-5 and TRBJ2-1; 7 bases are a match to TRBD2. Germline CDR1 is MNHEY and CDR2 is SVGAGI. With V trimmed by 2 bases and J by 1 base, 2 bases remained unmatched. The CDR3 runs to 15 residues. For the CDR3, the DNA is TGTGCCAGCAGTTACGCGGGAGTGTCCTACAATGAGCAGTTCTTC. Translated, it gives CASSYAGVSYNEQFF.

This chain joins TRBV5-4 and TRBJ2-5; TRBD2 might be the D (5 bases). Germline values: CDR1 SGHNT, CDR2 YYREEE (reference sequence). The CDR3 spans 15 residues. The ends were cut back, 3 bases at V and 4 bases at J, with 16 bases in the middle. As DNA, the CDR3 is TGTGCCAGCAGCTCCTCATGGGGAGTGGGAGAGACCCAGTACTTC. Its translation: CASSSSWGVGETQYF.

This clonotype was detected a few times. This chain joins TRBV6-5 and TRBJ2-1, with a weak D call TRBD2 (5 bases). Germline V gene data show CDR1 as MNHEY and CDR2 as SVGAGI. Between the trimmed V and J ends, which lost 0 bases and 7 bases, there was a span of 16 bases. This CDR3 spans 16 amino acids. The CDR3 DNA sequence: TGTGCCAGCAGTTACTCGGTAGTACGTGGCGGGAATGAGCAGTTCTTC. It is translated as CASSYSVVRGGNEQFF.

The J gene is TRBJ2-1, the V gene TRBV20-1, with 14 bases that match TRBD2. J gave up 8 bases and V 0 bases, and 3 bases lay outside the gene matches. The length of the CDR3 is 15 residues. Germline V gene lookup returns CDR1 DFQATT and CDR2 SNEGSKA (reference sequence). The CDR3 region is CSARETSGGAYEQFF. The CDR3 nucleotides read TGCAGTGCTAGAGAGACTAGCGGGGGGGCCTATGAGCAGTTCTTC.

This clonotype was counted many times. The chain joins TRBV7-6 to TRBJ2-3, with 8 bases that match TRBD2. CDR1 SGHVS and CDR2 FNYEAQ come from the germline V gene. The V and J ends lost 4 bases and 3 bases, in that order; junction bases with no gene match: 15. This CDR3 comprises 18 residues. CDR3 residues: CASSSPVKAGEVTDTQYF. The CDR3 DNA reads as TGTGCCAGCAGCTCCCCGGTAAAAGCGGGAGAGGTGACAGATACGCAGTATTTT.